This TCR beta chain originates from a study of T cell changes during pregnancy in multiple sclerosis. V gave up 0 bases and J gave up 4 bases; unmatched junction bases: 5. Per germline, CDR1 ENHRY and CDR2 SYGVKD. The CDR3 is 15 amino acids. Generated by immunoSEQ multiplex PCR, the TCRdb table keeps only in-frame clones and is missing some. In the table there are some 60,000 clones, about 85% of which are singletons. The sequence was collected from a female donor with multiple sclerosis, enrolled in a pregnancy study. V usage is TRBV10-3 and J usage is TRBJ1-1; 7 bases map to TRBD1. The sample in question was CD4+ T cells from peripheral blood mononuclear cells, obtained in the third trimester of pregnancy. CDR3 DNA sequence: TGTGCCATCAGTGAGTCCAGGGGGGACGGCACTGAAGCTTTCTTT. Its protein product is CAISESRGDGTEAFF.